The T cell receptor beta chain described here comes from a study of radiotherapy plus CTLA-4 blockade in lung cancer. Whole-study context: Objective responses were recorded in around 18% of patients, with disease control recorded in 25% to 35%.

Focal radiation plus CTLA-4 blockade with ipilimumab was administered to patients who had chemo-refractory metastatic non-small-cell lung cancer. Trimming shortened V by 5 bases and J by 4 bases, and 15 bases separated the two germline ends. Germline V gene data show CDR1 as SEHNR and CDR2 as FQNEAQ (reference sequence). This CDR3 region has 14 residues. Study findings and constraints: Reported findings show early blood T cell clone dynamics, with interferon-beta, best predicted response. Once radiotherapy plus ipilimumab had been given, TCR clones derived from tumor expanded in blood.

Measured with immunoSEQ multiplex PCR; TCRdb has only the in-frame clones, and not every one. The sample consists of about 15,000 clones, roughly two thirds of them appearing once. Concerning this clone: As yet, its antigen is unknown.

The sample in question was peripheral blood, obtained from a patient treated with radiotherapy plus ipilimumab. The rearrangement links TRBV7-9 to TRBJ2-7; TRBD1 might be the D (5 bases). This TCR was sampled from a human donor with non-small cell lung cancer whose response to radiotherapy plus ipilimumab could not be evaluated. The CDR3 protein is CASSRVSGAYEQYF. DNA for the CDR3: TGTGCCAGCAGCCGTGTTTCTGGGGCTTACGAGCAGTACTTC.